What follows are 2 T cell receptor beta chains derived from one specimen sequenced in a study of vaccination and CD4 T cells after COVID-19. Treatment: roughly ten-day PBMC culture with coronavirus spike peptide pools or control peptides (ViraFEST assay). Their cognate antigens are unknown. Sequencing of DNA taken from cultured CD4+ T cells relied on the Oncomine TCR Beta short-read assay. TCRdb reprocessed the PCR reads via MiXCR and lists one record per CDR3 protein. The sample lists 25,000 or so distinct CDR3 sequences, under 55% occurring once. Sequenced material: CD4+ T cells from blood, cultured in vitro, taken before SARS-CoV-2 vaccination. These receptors all stem from a human donor who received a COVID-19 vaccine.

V gene TRBV9 combines with J gene TRBJ1-2; maybe TRBD1 (6 bases). The length of the CDR3 is 16 residues. V lost 4 bases to trimming and J lost 1 base, with 17 bases between them. CDR1 and CDR2 (germline): SGDLS, YYNGEE. This CDR3 is CASSRGGEQVNYGYTF. CDR3 bases: TGTGCCAGCAGCCGAGGGGGGGAACAGGTTAACTATGGCTACACCTTC.

The V call is TRBV6-5, the J call TRBJ1-1; 9 bases align to TRBD1. The V segment lost 4 bases and the J segment 11 bases; nucleotides outside the gene matches: 8. CDR1 MNHEY and CDR2 SVGAGI come from the germline V gene. This CDR3 is built from 13 residues. The CDR3 here is CASSSTGQGKAFF. In nucleotides, the CDR3 is TGTGCCAGCAGTTCAACCGGACAGGGGAAGGCTTTCTTT.